This TCR beta chain derives from a study of blood T cell repertoires in COVID-19. For the study at large: T cells, B-cell-depleted T cells, or PBMCs supplied cDNA or gDNA.

The V gene lost 0 bases and the J gene lost 8 bases, with 16 bases spanning the gap. Per the germline V gene, CDR1 is SGHVS and CDR2 is FQNEAQ. The CDR3 covers 15 residues. Assay used: immunoSEQ multiplex PCR; TCRdb lists only in-frame clones, some missing. Among approximately 280,000 clones listed, around 85% were seen once. The chain uses TRBV7-8 and TRBJ1-2; TRBD1 might be the D (6 bases). The TCR originated in a human donor with COVID-19, enrolled during active disease. The donor label of this sample is uncertain. The sample comprised peripheral blood. Here the CDR3 reads CASSLAAGALRGYTF. DNA of the CDR3: TGTGCCAGCAGCTTAGCGGCAGGGGCCCTGAGAGGCTACACCTTC.